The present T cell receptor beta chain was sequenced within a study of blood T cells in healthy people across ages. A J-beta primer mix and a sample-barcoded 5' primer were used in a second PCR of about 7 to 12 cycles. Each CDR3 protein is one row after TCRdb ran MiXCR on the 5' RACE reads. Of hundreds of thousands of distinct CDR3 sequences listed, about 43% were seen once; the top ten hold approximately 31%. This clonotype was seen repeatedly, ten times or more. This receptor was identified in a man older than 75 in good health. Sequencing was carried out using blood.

CDR3 in DNA: TGTGCCAGCAGCTTAGATCCGGGCTACGAGCAGTACTTC. Protein product: CASSLDPGYEQYF. The rearrangement uses TRBV11-3 and TRBJ2-7; D gene unclear. V gave up 0 bases and J gave up 3 bases, with 6 bases separating them. Germline-derived CDR1 and CDR2 are SGHNT and YENEEA. The CDR3 totals 13 residues.